The next 5 T cell receptor beta chains were all read from a single sample in a study of vaccination and CD4 T cells after COVID-19. The Oncomine TCR Beta short-read assay sequenced DNA from cultured CD4+ T cells. TCRdb ran MiXCR on the PCR reads and lists one entry per CDR3 protein. This table holds about 24,000 distinct CDR3 sequences, about two fifths found once. Time point reported: late sampling 161 to 241 days after vaccination in three convalescent patients. As for treatment: approximately nine-day PBMC culture with coronavirus spike peptide pools or control peptides (ViraFEST assay). Their antigens are not known. This sample comprised CD4+ T cells from blood, cultured in vitro, obtained about 7 months after SARS-CoV-2 vaccination. These TCRs come from a human donor who had recovered from COVID-19.

The chain recombines TRBV7-3 with TRBJ2-3; 7 nucleotides line up with TRBD2. Germline-derived CDR1 and CDR2 are SGHTA and FQGTGA. The CDR3 spans 16 residues. After removal of 1 base from V and 4 bases from J, the junction contained 8 bases not matched to a gene. CDR3 amino acids: CASSLRAGGSPDTQYF. CDR3 sequence (DNA): TGTGCCAGCAGCTTAAGGGCGGGCGGGAGTCCAGATACGCAGTATTTT. Using reference TRBV7-3 and TRBJ2-3 for the parts outside the CDR3, the full variable domain is GAGVSQTPSNKVTEKGKYVELRCDPISGHTALYWYRQSLGQGPEFLIYFQGTGAADDSGLPNDRFFAVRPEGSVSTLKIQRTERGDSAVYLCASSLRAGGSPDTQYFGPGTRLTVL.

This rearrangement joins TRBV19 to TRBJ2-7; D is unresolved. Germline CDR1 LNHDA, CDR2 SQIVND (reference sequence). The CDR3 runs to 13 residues. V lost 3 bases and J 3 bases, leaving 9 bases between the germline ends. In nucleotides, the CDR3 is TGTGCCAGTAGTATGGGAAGACGCTACGAGCAGTACTTC. Its protein is CASSMGRRYEQYF.

The chain uses TRBV6-4 and TRBJ2-1; 10 bases fit TRBD2. CDR3 length: 16 amino acids. Germline lookup yields CDR1 MRHNA and CDR2 SNTAGT. J gave up 4 bases and V 2 bases, and 5 bases lay outside the gene matches. The CDR3 sequence is CASSDNPAGGYNEQFF. The CDR3 DNA follows: TGTGCCAGCAGTGACAACCCAGCGGGAGGGTACAATGAGCAGTTCTTC.

The rearrangement links TRBV6-1 to TRBJ2-7; D is undetermined. CDR1 and CDR2 from the germline V gene are MNHNS and SASEGT. Trimming removed 6 bases from V and 0 bases from J, with 12 bases in between. CDR3 length equals 14 residues. CDR3 bases: TGTGCCAGCAGCACTCAACCCTCCTCCTACGAGCAGTACTTC. Translated, it gives CASSTQPSSYEQYF.

As to this clonotype: At one of its ends the junction is not consistent with the germline gene, which may arise from a read error. The chain carries TRBV20-1 and TRBJ1-2, with no clear D. CDR1 and CDR2 (germline): DFQATT, SNEGSKA (reference sequence). There are 13 residues in the CDR3. The CDR3 is CSAPTPADYAYTF. The CDR3 nucleotides are TGCAGTGCACCGACACCAGCGGACTATGCCTACACCTTC.